The clone carrying this TCR beta chain was found once. The data were taken from a study of blood T cell repertoires in COVID-19. Study context: From the United States, Italy and Spain came samples of acute and convalescent COVID-19. From T cells, B-cell-depleted T cells, or PBMCs came the material, which was cDNA or gDNA.

The CDR3 has 13 amino acids. Per the germline V gene, CDR1 is SQVTM and CDR2 is ANQGSEA. The V segment lost 6 bases and the J segment 1 base; nucleotides outside the gene matches: 3. Original processing methods: Reference gene primer amplification gave estimated nucleated cell counts. Clones were sequenced by immunoSEQ multiplex PCR, and TCRdb holds only the in-frame ones, with some missing. V and J calls and clone size follow that table, whereas D and trimming were derived from the DNA. In the table there are some 100,000 clones, approximately 89% of which are singletons. V gene TRBV29-1 combines with J gene TRBJ1-5; 7 bases match TRBD1. The TCR was taken from a man between 45 and 60 years old with acute or convalescent COVID-19. Material: peripheral blood. This CDR3 is CSVTTGSNQPQHF. The DNA for the CDR3 is TGCAGCGTAACGACAGGGAGCAATCAGCCCCAGCATTTT.